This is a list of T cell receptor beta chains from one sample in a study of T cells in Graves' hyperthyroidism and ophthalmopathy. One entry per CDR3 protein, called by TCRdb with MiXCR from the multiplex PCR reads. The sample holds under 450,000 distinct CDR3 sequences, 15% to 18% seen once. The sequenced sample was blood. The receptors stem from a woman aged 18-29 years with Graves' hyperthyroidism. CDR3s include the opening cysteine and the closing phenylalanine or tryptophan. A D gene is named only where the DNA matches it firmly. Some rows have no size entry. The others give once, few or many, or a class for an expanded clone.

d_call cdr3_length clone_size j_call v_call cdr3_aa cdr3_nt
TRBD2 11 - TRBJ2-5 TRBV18 CTSSSGGTQYF TGTACCAGCTCATCGGGAGGGACCCAGTACTTC
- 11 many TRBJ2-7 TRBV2 CASSVKYEQYF TGTGCCAGCAGTGTCAAGTACGAGCAGTACTTC
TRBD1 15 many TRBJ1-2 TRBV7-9 CASSFNLQGAEGYTF TGTGCCAGCAGCTTTAACTTACAGGGGGCAGAAGGCTACACCTTC
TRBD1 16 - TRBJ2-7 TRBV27 CASSPAPTGMAYEQYF TGTGCCAGCAGTCCGGCCCCGACAGGGATGGCCTACGAGCAGTACTTC
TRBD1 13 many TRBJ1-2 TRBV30 CAWRDQGAGGYTF TGTGCCTGGAGGGACCAGGGGGCAGGGGGCTACACCTTC
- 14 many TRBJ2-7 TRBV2 CASRTMIGVGEQYF TGTGCCAGCAGAACCATGATTGGGGTTGGCGAGCAGTACTTC
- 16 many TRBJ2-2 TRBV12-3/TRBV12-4 CASSLAPSPNTGELFF TGTGCCAGCAGTTTAGCGCCTTCACCGAACACCGGGGAGCTGTTTTTT
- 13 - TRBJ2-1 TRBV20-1 CSGYGSLGNEQFF TGCAGTGGATACGGGAGCCTGGGCAATGAGCAGTTCTTC
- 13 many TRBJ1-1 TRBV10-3 CAIKPGQNTEAFF TGTGCCATCAAACCGGGACAAAACACTGAAGCTTTCTTT
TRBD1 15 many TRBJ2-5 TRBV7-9 CASSFLQGARETQYF TGTGCCAGCAGCTTTCTACAGGGGGCCCGAGAGACCCAGTACTTC
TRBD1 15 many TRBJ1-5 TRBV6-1 CASSPDRVGDQPQHF TGTGCCAGCAGTCCGGACAGGGTGGGGGATCAGCCCCAGCATTTT
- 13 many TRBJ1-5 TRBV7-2 CASSLGWDQPQHF TGTGCCAGCAGCTTAGGCTGGGATCAGCCCCAGCATTTT
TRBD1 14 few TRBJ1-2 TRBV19 CASSLWDRVTGYTF TGTGCCAGTAGTCTCTGGGACAGGGTAACTGGCTACACCTTC
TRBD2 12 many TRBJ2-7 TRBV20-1 CSGGEGPYEQYF TGCAGTGGGGGGGAGGGACCCTACGAGCAGTACTTC
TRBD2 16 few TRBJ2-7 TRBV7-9 CASSPLQREGQSGQYF TGTGCCAGCAGCCCTCTCCAGCGGGAGGGTCAAAGCGGGCAGTACTTC
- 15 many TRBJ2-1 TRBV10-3 CAISNRISSYNEQFF TGTGCCATCAGCAACAGGATCAGCTCCTACAATGAGCAGTTCTTC
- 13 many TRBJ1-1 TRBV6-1 CASRLTGDTEAFF TGTGCCAGCAGGCTGACCGGGGACACTGAAGCTTTCTTT
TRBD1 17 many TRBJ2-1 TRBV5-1 CASSFSGTGGYYNEQFF TGCGCCAGCAGCTTCTCCGGGACAGGGGGGTACTACAATGAGCAGTTCTTC
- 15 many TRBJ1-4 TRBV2 CASSVRGQRNEKLFF TGTGCCAGCAGTGTTCGAGGACAGCGGAATGAAAAACTGTTTTTT
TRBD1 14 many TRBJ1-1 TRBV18 CASSPNRGDTEAFF TGTGCCAGCTCACCAAACAGGGGGGACACTGAAGCTTTCTTT
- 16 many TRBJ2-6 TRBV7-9 CASSPLQHSGANVLTF TGTGCCAGCAGCCCCCTCCAGCACTCTGGGGCCAACGTCCTGACTTTC
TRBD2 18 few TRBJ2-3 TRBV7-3 CASSLSPTSGGRTDTQYF TGTGCCAGCAGCTTATCACCGACTAGCGGGGGAAGAACAGATACGCAGTATTTT
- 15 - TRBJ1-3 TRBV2 CASATGATSGNTIYF TGTGCCAGTGCGACCGGGGCAACCTCTGGAAACACCATATATTTT
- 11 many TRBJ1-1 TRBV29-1 CSAVQDTEAFF TGCAGTGCGGTACAGGACACTGAAGCTTTCTTT
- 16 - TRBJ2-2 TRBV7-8 CASSLTRTLPSGELFF TGTGCCAGCAGCTTAACCCGGACTCTCCCGTCCGGGGAGCTGTTTTTT
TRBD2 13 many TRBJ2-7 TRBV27 CASSWTSGSEQYF TGTGCCAGCAGTTGGACTAGCGGGAGCGAGCAGTACTTC
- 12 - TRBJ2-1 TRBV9 CASSGGVQEQFF TGTGCCAGCAGCGGAGGGGTTCAGGAGCAGTTCTTC
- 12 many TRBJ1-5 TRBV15 CATSRVLQPQHF TGTGCCACCAGCAGAGTCCTTCAGCCCCAGCATTTT
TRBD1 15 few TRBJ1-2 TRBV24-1 CATSDPGQGTYGYTF TGTGCCACCAGTGATCCTGGACAGGGAACCTATGGCTACACCTTC
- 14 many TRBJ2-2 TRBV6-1 CASTIFTYTGELFF TGTGCCAGCACCATCTTTACGTACACCGGGGAGCTGTTTTTT
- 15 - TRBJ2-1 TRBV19 CASSMGGGPYNEQFF TGTGCCAGTAGTATGGGCGGGGGCCCCTACAATGAGCAGTTCTTC